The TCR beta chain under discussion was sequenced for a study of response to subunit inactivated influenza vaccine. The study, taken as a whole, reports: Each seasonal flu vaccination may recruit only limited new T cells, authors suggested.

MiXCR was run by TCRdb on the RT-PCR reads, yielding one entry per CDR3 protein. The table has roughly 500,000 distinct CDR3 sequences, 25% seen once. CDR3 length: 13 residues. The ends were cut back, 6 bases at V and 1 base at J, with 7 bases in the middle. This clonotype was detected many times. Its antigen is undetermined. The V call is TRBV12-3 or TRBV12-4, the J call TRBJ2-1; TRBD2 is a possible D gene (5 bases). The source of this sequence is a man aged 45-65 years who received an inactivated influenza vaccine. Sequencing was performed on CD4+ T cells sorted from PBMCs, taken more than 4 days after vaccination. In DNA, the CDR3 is TGTGCCAGCAGCCGGGGATCCTACAATGAGCAGTTCTTC. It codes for CASSRGSYNEQFF.